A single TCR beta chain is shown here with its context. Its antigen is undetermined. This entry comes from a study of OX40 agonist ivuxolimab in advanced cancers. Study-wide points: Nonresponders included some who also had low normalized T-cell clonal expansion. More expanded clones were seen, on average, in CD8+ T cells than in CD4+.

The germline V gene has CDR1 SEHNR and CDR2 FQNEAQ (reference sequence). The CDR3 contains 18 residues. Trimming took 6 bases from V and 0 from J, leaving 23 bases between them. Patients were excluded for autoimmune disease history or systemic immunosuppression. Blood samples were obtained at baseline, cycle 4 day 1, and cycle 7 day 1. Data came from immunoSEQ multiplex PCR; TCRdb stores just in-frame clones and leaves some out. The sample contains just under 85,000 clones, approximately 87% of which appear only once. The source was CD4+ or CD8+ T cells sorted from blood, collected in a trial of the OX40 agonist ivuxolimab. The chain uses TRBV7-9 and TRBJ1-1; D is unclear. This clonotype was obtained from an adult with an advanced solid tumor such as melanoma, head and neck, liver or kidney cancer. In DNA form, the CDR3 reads TGTGCCAGCAGTCTCTTCGGACGGGCAGGAGGGATGAACACTGAAGCTTTCTTT. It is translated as CASSLFGRAGGMNTEAFF.